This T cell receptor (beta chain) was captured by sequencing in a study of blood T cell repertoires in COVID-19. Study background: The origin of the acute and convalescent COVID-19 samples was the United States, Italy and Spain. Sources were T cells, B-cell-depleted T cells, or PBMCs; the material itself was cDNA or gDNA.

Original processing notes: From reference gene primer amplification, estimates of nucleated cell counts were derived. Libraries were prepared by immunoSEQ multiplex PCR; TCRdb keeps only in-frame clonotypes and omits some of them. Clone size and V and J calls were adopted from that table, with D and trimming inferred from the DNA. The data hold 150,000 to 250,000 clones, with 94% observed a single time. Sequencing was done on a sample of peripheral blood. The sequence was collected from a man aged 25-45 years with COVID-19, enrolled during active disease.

Written as DNA, the CDR3 is TGTGCCAGCAGCTCGTTCGTTCTCTATGGCTACACCTTC. It codes for CASSSFVLYGYTF. The chain couples TRBV7-2 to TRBJ1-2; no clear D gene. Trimming removed 4 bases from V and 4 bases from J, with 10 bases in between. The germline V gene has CDR1 SGHTA and CDR2 FQGNSA. The CDR3 is 13 residues long.